The clone carrying this TCR beta chain was observed a single time. Antigen unknown. The junction departs from germline at one end; a sequencing error may be responsible. The data derive from a study of response to subunit inactivated influenza vaccine. Regarding the study as a whole: Authors suggested seasonal influenza vaccinations each recruit few new T cells.

The V gene's germline CDR1 is SSHAT and CDR2 FNYEAQ (reference sequence). The CDR3 is 13 residues long. Each CDR3 protein is one row after TCRdb ran MiXCR on the RT-PCR reads. The sample has about 780,000 distinct CDR3 sequences, around 18% seen once. The receptor was isolated from a man aged 45-65 years who received an inactivated influenza vaccine. The sample in question was PBMCs from blood, obtained more than 4 days after vaccination. The rearrangement links TRBV7-7 to TRBJ2-1; 8 positions agree with TRBD2. CDR3 residues: CASSQGLANEQLF. The CDR3 DNA sequence: TGTGCCAGCAGCCAAGGACTAGCCAATGAGCAGCTCTTC. The variable domain in full, completed from reference TRBV7-7 and TRBJ2-1, reads GAGVSQSPRYKVTKRGQDVTLRCDPISSHATLYWYQQALGQGPEFLTYFNYEAQPDKSGLPSDRFSAERPEGSISTLTIQRTEQRDSAMYRCASSQGLANEQLFGPGTRLTVL.